Following are 20 T cell receptor beta chains from one sample sequenced in a study of blood T cell repertoires in COVID-19. Using immunoSEQ multiplex PCR, the repertoire was profiled, and TCRdb retains in-frame clones only, with some absent. The sample has over 200,000 clones; roughly 79% are singletons. The specimen sequenced was PBMCs or T cells enriched from blood (not recorded which). These receptors were collected from a middle-aged man who had recovered from COVID-19.

The gene calls are TRBV6-4 and TRBJ2-1, with 15 nucleotides matching TRBD2. The CDR3 loop spans 16 amino acids. Germline CDR1 MRHNA, CDR2 SNTAGT. Germline trimming cut 2 bases from V and 10 bases from J; bases unmatched to any gene: 6. In DNA, the CDR3 is TGTGCCAGCAGTGACCGGACTAGCGGGGGGGCCGGAGAGCAGTTCTTC. Protein product: CASSDRTSGGAGEQFF.

The chain carries TRBV28 and TRBJ2-5; 7 bases are shared with TRBD1. Germline CDR1 reads MDHEN; CDR2 reads SYDVKM. The CDR3 totals 15 residues. With 4 bases clipped from V and 5 bases from J, the junction kept 10 bases outside the gene matches. The chain's CDR3 is CASSSNRGSRETQYF. The CDR3 DNA follows: TGTGCCAGCAGTTCAAACAGGGGTTCCCGGGAGACCCAGTACTTC.

The rearrangement uses TRBV29-1 and TRBJ1-5; D might be TRBD1 (5 bases). V lost 2 bases to trimming and J lost 1 base, with 6 bases between them. Per germline, CDR1 SQVTM and CDR2 ANQGSEA. This CDR3 is 13 amino acids long. DNA of the CDR3: TGCAGCGTTGAACAGGGAAGCAATCAGCCCCAGCATTTT. Amino acid sequence: CSVEQGSNQPQHF. Combining the CDR3 with reference TRBV29-1 and TRBJ1-5 gives the whole variable domain SAVISQKPSRDICQRGTSLTIQCQVDSQVTMMFWYRQQPGQSLTLIATANQGSEATYESGFVIDKFPISRPNLTFSTLTVSNMSPEDSSIYLCSVEQGSNQPQHFGDGTRLSIL.

This clone was counted once. The chain links TRBV19 to TRBJ1-1; D call uncertain. Germline lookup yields CDR1 LNHDA and CDR2 SQIVND (reference sequence). The ends were cut back, 3 bases at V and 0 bases at J, with 17 bases in the middle. CDR3 length: 17 amino acids. The CDR3 DNA follows: TGTGCCAGTAGTATTCCGCCCTTACAAATTATGAACACTGAAGCTTTCTTT. Protein sequence: CASSIPPLQIMNTEAFF.

The chain uses TRBV2 and TRBJ1-5; 11 bases match TRBD1. The length of the CDR3 is 15 residues. From germline, CDR1 is SNHLY and CDR2 FYNNEI. V dropped 6 bases and J dropped 6; count of bases not matched to a gene: 7. The CDR3, as DNA: TGTGCCAGCAGGCCCCGGGGGACAGGGGGTCAGCCCCAGCATTTT. This translates into CASRPRGTGGQPQHF.

The CDR3 loop reads CASSPRRSSTGELFF. The CDR3 nucleotides read TGTGCCAGCAGCCCGCGTCGGTCGAGCACCGGGGAGCTGTTTTTT. The chain combines TRBV7-2 with TRBJ2-2, with D unresolved. The germline gives CDR1 SGHTA, CDR2 FQGNSA. CDR3 length equals 15 residues. V lost 5 bases, J lost 4 bases, and 14 bases lay in between.

The chain carries TRBV5-4 and TRBJ2-7; 9 positions agree with TRBD1. Per the germline V gene, CDR1 is SGHNT and CDR2 is YYREEE (reference sequence). Trimming at V came to 4 bases and at J to 2 bases, leaving 7 bases not matched to a gene. The CDR3 consists of 15 residues. CDR3 sequence reads: CASSPGRTGAYEQYF. The CDR3 DNA follows: TGTGCCAGCAGCCCGGGGCGGACAGGGGCCTACGAGCAGTACTTC. Variable domain in full (rest from reference TRBV5-4 and TRBJ2-7): ETGVTQSPTHLIKTRGQQVTLRCSSQSGHNTVSWYQQALGQGPQFIFQYYREEENGRGNFPPRFSGLQFPNYSSELNVNALELDDSALYLCASSPGRTGAYEQYFGPGTRLTVT.

The CDR3 here is CASSVGLGTRTYNEQFF. For the CDR3, the DNA is TGTGCCAGCAGCGTAGGGCTTGGGACTCGGACCTACAATGAGCAGTTCTTC. The chain combines TRBV9 with TRBJ2-1; a weak D match, TRBD2 (6 bases). V was cut by 0 bases and J by 2 bases, with 15 bases left in between. From germline, CDR1 is SGDLS and CDR2 YYNGEE. The CDR3 runs 17 residues.

The chain couples TRBV2 to TRBJ2-6; 7 positions match TRBD1. V trimming: 4 bases; J trimming: 3 bases; junction bases outside the gene matches: 3. The length of the CDR3 is 15 residues. CDR1 is SNHLY and CDR2 is FYNNEI in the germline V gene. The chain's CDR3 is CASSVRGLGANVLTF. The CDR3 coding sequence is TGTGCCAGCAGTGTTAGGGGGCTTGGGGCCAACGTCCTGACTTTC. The whole variable domain, filled in from reference TRBV2 and TRBJ2-6, reads EPEVTQTPSHQVTQMGQEVILRCVPISNHLYFYWYRQILGQKVEFLVSFYNNEISEKSEIFDDQFSVERPDGSNFTLKIRSTKLEDSAMYFCASSVRGLGANVLTFGAGSRLTVL.

The chain links TRBV7-2 to TRBJ1-5; no clear D. The CDR3 has 15 residues. Germline lookup yields CDR1 SGHTA and CDR2 FQGNSA. V was trimmed by 0 bases and J by 0 bases, leaving 6 bases between them. The CDR3 nucleotides read TGTGCCAGCAGCTTAGCCGGTTATAGCAATCAGCCCCAGCATTTT. Amino acids: CASSLAGYSNQPQHF.

The V gene is TRBV4-2, the J gene TRBJ1-5, with 9 bases that match TRBD1. The V gene end was trimmed by 2 bases and the J gene end by 6 bases; junction bases not matched to a gene: 8. The CDR3 sequence is 16 residues long. Per germline, CDR1 LGHNA and CDR2 YNFKEQ. CDR3 sequence reads: CASSQLPTGGFQPQHF. CDR3 nucleotides: TGTGCCAGCAGCCAACTACCCACAGGGGGCTTTCAGCCCCAGCATTTT.

As DNA, the CDR3 is TGTGCCAGCAGTTCCCCGGGAACCAAAAACATTCAGTACTTC. It encodes CASSSPGTKNIQYF. The chain has TRBV28 and TRBJ2-4; D may be TRBD2 (5 bases). Germline CDR1 is MDHEN and CDR2 is SYDVKM. This CDR3 contains 14 residues. The V end was cut by 4 bases, the J end by 2 bases, with 9 bases between.

This clone turned up a few times. This sequence joins TRBV7-9 and TRBJ2-5; 9 positions agree with TRBD1. This CDR3 has 15 amino acids. Trimming removed 5 bases from V and 5 bases from J; junction bases left unmatched: 9. CDR1 and CDR2 (germline): SEHNR, FQNEAQ (reference sequence). The chain's CDR3 is CASSVGTGHRETQYF. For the CDR3, the DNA is TGTGCCAGCAGCGTCGGGACAGGGCATAGGGAGACCCAGTACTTC.

The CDR3 region is CASSVIAGANVLTF. DNA of the CDR3: TGTGCCAGCAGCGTAATCGCTGGGGCCAACGTCCTGACTTTC. The J gene is TRBJ2-6, the V gene TRBV9; no definite D call. The CDR3 has 14 amino acids. The germline gives CDR1 SGDLS, CDR2 YYNGEE. The ends were cut back, 1 base at V and 2 bases at J, with 4 bases in the middle.

The chain employs TRBV29-1 and TRBJ1-2; 8 bases agree with TRBD1. V lost 2 bases to trimming and J lost 7 bases; unmatched junction nucleotides: 9. CDR1 SQVTM and CDR2 ANQGSEA come from the germline V gene. This CDR3 is 14 amino acids long. The CDR3 DNA reads as TGCAGCGTTGAATTGGACAGGGTAGAGGGTGGCTACACCTTC. Protein sequence: CSVELDRVEGGYTF.

The chain joins TRBV7-7 to TRBJ2-5, with a weak D call TRBD1 (5 bases). Between the trimmed V and J ends, which lost 1 base and 5 bases, there was a span of 17 bases. Germline V gene sequence: CDR1 SSHAT, CDR2 FNYEAQ (reference sequence). CDR3 size: 16 residues. The DNA for the CDR3 is TGTGCCAGCAGCTTAGTAAGGGGTTCCGTCCCCGAGACCCAGTACTTC. Translation gives CASSLVRGSVPETQYF.

The gene calls are TRBV2 and TRBJ2-2, with 11 positions matching TRBD1. The germline CDR1 and CDR2 sequences are SNHLY and FYNNEI. With 6 bases clipped from V and 7 bases from J, the junction kept 4 bases outside the gene matches. This CDR3 spans 14 amino acids. CDR3 region: CASRRTGGDGELFF. The CDR3 DNA follows: TGTGCCAGCAGACGGACAGGGGGCGACGGGGAGCTGTTTTTT.

The chain recombines TRBV7-9 with TRBJ2-7; 12 nucleotides align to TRBD1. The germline V gene has CDR1 SEHNR and CDR2 FQNEAQ (reference sequence). The CDR3 loop spans 17 amino acids. The ends lost 5 bases at V and 4 bases at J; junction bases unmatched: 12. CDR3 coding DNA: TGTGCCAGCAGCCCGGGGGTGGGGACAGGGGGCGCGTACGAGCAGTACTTC. It translates to CASSPGVGTGGAYEQYF.

This chain links TRBV28 with TRBJ2-5; 8 bases are a match to TRBD1. Per germline, CDR1 MDHEN and CDR2 SYDVKM. The CDR3 length is 16 residues. V trimming: 6 bases; J trimming: 2 bases; junction bases outside the gene matches: 11. The CDR3 DNA reads as TGTGCCAGCAGGCCAAGGACAGGGAGAGGGCAAGAGACCCAGTACTTC. It codes for CASRPRTGRGQETQYF.

The chain combines TRBV2 with TRBJ2-3, with a tentative D call TRBD1 (5 bases). This CDR3 is 15 amino acids long. With 0 bases removed from V and 4 bases from J, the gap between germline ends came to 11 bases. CDR1 SNHLY and CDR2 FYNNEI come from the germline V gene. The CDR3 coding sequence is TGTGCCAGCAGTGAAGCGCTAGGGGTCGCAGATACGCAGTATTTT. It specifies CASSEALGVADTQYF.